A selection of T cell receptor beta chains follows, all from one sample in a study of blood T cell repertoires in COVID-19. Clones were sequenced by immunoSEQ multiplex PCR, and TCRdb holds only the in-frame ones, with some missing. The sample has 180,000 or so clones; around 82% are singletons. What was sequenced was peripheral blood. The receptors stem from a human donor with acute or convalescent COVID-19. The donor label of this sample is uncertain. Each CDR3 is given with its conserved first and last residue. The D gene is left open where the match is weak. Clone size appears in some rows only: once, few, many, or a class for an expanded clone.

V gene	J gene	clone size	D gene	CDR3 DNA	CDR3 protein
TRBV5-1	TRBJ2-5	-	-	TGCGCCAGCAGCTTGGAAAGTCAGGGCCAAGAGACCCAGTACTTC	CASSLESQGQETQYF
TRBV20-1	TRBJ1-2	-	-	TGCAGTGCTAGTCCGGGAGACGGAGGCGGCTACACCTTC	CSASPGDGGGYTF
TRBV5-1	TRBJ1-5	-	TRBD1	TGCGCCAGCAGCTCGGACAGGAATCAGCCCCAGCATTTT	CASSSDRNQPQHF
TRBV2	TRBJ1-3	-	-	TGTGCCAGCAGTGTGTTACAGACCGCCTCTGGAAACACCATATATTTT	CASSVLQTASGNTIYF
TRBV28	TRBJ2-1	-	-	TGTGCCAGCAGTTTCGGACAGTACTCCTACAATGAGCAGTTCTTC	CASSFGQYSYNEQFF
TRBV5-1	TRBJ2-2	-	TRBD1	TGCGCCAGCAGCTTGGAGGGGGCGGCCGGGGAGCTGTTTTTT	CASSLEGAAGELFF
TRBV4-1	TRBJ2-5	once	-	TGCGCCAGCAGCCAAGATCAGGTTCAAGGGGGGACCCAGTACTTC	CASSQDQVQGGTQYF
TRBV5-8	TRBJ1-5	-	-	TGTGCCAGCAGCTTGGACGGGACCCAGCATTTT	CASSLDGTQHF
TRBV11-3	TRBJ2-2	-	-	TGTGCCAGCAGCTCACGCAGGGGAAGTTCCGGGGAGCTGTTTTTT	CASSSRRGSSGELFF
TRBV19	TRBJ1-1	-	-	TGTGCCAGTAGCTTCAGGGGTGCGAACACTGAAGCTTTCTTT	CASSFRGANTEAFF
TRBV19	TRBJ1-5	-	TRBD1	TGTGCCAGTAGTCGAACCGGGACAGGGGACAATCAGCCCCAGCATTTT	CASSRTGTGDNQPQHF
TRBV6-5	TRBJ2-7	-	TRBD1	TGTGCCAGCAGACTGACAGGGGACGAGCAGTACTTC	CASRLTGDEQYF
TRBV11-3	TRBJ1-1	once	TRBD1	TGTGCCAGCAGCTTAGATGGTGAGACAGGGGCAGCTTTCTTT	CASSLDGETGAAFF
TRBV6-5	TRBJ1-5	-	-	TGTGCCAGCAGTCCCCTCGCCGAGCAGCCCCAGCATTTT	CASSPLAEQPQHF
TRBV18	TRBJ1-3	few	-	TGTGCCAGCTCATCATTGACAGGTTCGGGAAACACCATATATTTT	CASSSLTGSGNTIYF
TRBV7-3	TRBJ2-1	many	TRBD2	TGTGCCAGCAGCTTAATTGGCGGGAGGGCCCAAGAGCAGTTCTTC	CASSLIGGRAQEQFF
TRBV6-1	TRBJ1-5	-	-	TGTGCCAGCAGTGAAGCGGTAACCGGGACACCGAATCAGCCCCAGCATTTT	CASSEAVTGTPNQPQHF
TRBV20-1	TRBJ1-1	-	-	TGCAGTGCTATGAGGGCGCCTGAAGCTTTCTTT	CSAMRAPEAFF
TRBV11-3	TRBJ2-3	-	TRBD2	TGTGCCAGCAGCATTAGCGGGAGGTTTGATACGCAGTATTTT	CASSISGRFDTQYF
TRBV10-1	TRBJ2-1	few	TRBD1	TGCGCCAGCAGTGAGCCTAGGACAGGGGGCGGTGAGCAGTTCTTC	CASSEPRTGGGEQFF
TRBV29-1	TRBJ2-7	-	-	TGCAGCGTTGTTTTTAGGGGAGGGGGGTTTAGCTCCTACGAGCAGTACTTC	CSVVFRGGGFSSYEQYF
TRBV18	TRBJ1-1	-	-	TGTGCCAGCTCACCGAGGAACACTGAAGCTTTCTTT	CASSPRNTEAFF
TRBV5-1	TRBJ2-6	-	TRBD1	TGCGCCAGCAGCTTGGTGGGGACAGGGGACCTCTCTGGGGCCAACGTCCTGACTTTC	CASSLVGTGDLSGANVLTF
TRBV30	TRBJ2-5	-	-	TGTGCCTGGAGTGTCCCTTGGGCAGGGCAAGAGACCCAGTACTTC	CAWSVPWAGQETQYF
TRBV6-5	TRBJ2-4	-	-	TGTGCCAGCACCGGAGATCAAGGGGCATTAGGGATTCAGTACTTC	CASTGDQGALGIQYF
TRBV6-5	TRBJ2-5	-	TRBD2	TGTGCCAGCAGTTACACCCGGACTAGTGGCGGGGAGACCCAGTACTTC	CASSYTRTSGGETQYF
TRBV6-2/TRBV6-3	TRBJ1-2	-	TRBD1	TGTGCCAGCAGTTACCCGGGACAGGGAGCTAACTATGGCTACACCTTC	CASSYPGQGANYGYTF
TRBV9	TRBJ2-1	-	TRBD2	TGTGCCAGCAGCCCCACCCTTACTAGCGGGAGGGCCAATGAGCAGTTCTTC	CASSPTLTSGRANEQFF
TRBV29-1	TRBJ1-6	-	TRBD1	TGCAGCGTGGGACAGGGGGGCAATTCACCCCTCCACTTT	CSVGQGGNSPLHF
TRBV7-7	TRBJ2-2	-	-	TGTGCTAGCAGCTTCCGAGAAAGCGGGGAGCTGTTTTTT	CASSFRESGELFF
TRBV19	TRBJ2-4	-	TRBD2	TGTGCCAGTAGCGAGGGAGGGATGAGGGCCAAAAACATTCAGTACTTC	CASSEGGMRAKNIQYF